This T cell receptor beta chain was identified during a study of T cells in Graves' hyperthyroidism and ophthalmopathy (dated by TCRdb to between 2019 and 2020). With regard to the full study: Peripheral blood was collected at initial diagnosis, before any treatment. TCR V-J signatures able to tell the groups apart were searched for in a discovery cohort of about a hundred patients, of whom around 43 had Graves' ophthalmopathy and roughly 58 had stable Graves' hyperthyroidism. Prospective prediction of ophthalmopathy was tested in an independent validation cohort consisting of under 20 hyperthyroidism patients and 15 to 17 patients who later progressed to ophthalmopathy. The approximately 100 discovery patients were divided at random into training and test sets in a 7:3 ratio. The study also compared thyroid tissue and blood T-cell repertoires from five or six Graves' hyperthyroidism patients. Once sampling was done, hyperthyroidism patients were given methimazole at a starting dose of 30 mg daily, whereas ophthalmopathy patients were given high-dose intravenous methylprednisolone. The paper reports TCR Vbeta CDR3 sequencing of approximately 130 peripheral blood samples: around 45 ophthalmopathy, about 75 hyperthyroidism and around 17 progressor patients. What the research found in general, with its limitations: In cross-validation, a model built on a 13 V-J signature told ophthalmopathy apart from stable hyperthyroidism with approximately 90% sensitivity and around 81% specificity, and in testing the same model reached 80%/75%. Most expanded thyroid clonotypes (frequency above 0.001) were also found in blood, which suggests that blood repertoires may mirror thyroid immune responses. No statistical method was used to fix the sample size in advance, and group allocation was not hidden from the investigators. In validation, the model predicted progression to ophthalmopathy with over 65% sensitivity and less than 75% specificity, a median of about six months before onset.

Amplification of TCR beta CDR3 regions was carried out from RNA transcripts. The TCR CDR3 was subjected to a first round of RT-PCR using the HTBI primer set and the Qiagen OneStep RT-PCR kit. Libraries were constructed in a second round of multiplex PCR, after which size selection and purification were performed. Libraries were sequenced paired-end with 100 bp reads on an Illumina HiSeq2000. The original pipeline was this. SOAPnuke was used to process the raw data, throwing out any read that contained adapters or uncalled bases, had a mean Phred below 15, or lacked an exact constant-primer or identifier match. COPE v1.2.5 was used to merge the high-quality paired reads, and each unique nucleotide sequence was defined as a clonotype. MiTCR v1.1 was used to align the clonotypes against IMGT TRBV, TRBD and TRBJ reference segments. The analysis was restricted to V-J combinations with a frequency above 0.0001, which together covered about 99% of the repertoires. The TCS score was defined as the ratio of F50 (clonal expansion) to E x V (chaos), calculated using BLOSUM62-based TCRdist between CDR3 peptides within each V-J. Welch's t-statistics and random forest reduced approximately 520 V-J features to 10 to 15, which were used in a naive Bayes classifier (R e1071). The Morisita-Horn index was used to measure how similar the thyroid and blood repertoires were. TCRdb's own reprocessing of the public reads used fastp at Q25 and MiXCR and kept productive beta chains. Each CDR3 protein appears once, grouped with its most common genes and DNA. The V and J calls come from TCRdb's annotation, not from the publication. The sample table contains tens of thousands of distinct CDR3 sequences; only one count was recorded for roughly 50% of them. Of the sample, approximately 3.3% is held by the ten largest clones.

In the ophthalmopathy patients, disease was moderately to severely active, with a Clinical Activity Score of 3 or more, a NOSPECS grade of 4 or more, and a duration of less than 3 months. The study excluded patients with uncontrolled infections, other autoimmune diseases, pregnancy or lactation. Diagnoses were established on the basis of clinical symptoms, serum thyroxine and TRAb, thyroid ultrasound, and orbital computed tomography. PBMCs were isolated from about 9.2 ml of fresh peripheral blood by Ficoll-Paque density gradient centrifugation. Total RNA was extracted using Trizol reagent, and RNA quality was assessed on an Agilent 2100 Bioanalyzer. The V end gives up 8 bases and the J end 0 bases, leaving 8 bases in the junction not matched to a gene. From its cysteine to its phenylalanine, the CDR3 spans 16 amino acids. Only CDR3 DNA is held: 48 bases, read in frame from base 1. A remark on this clonotype: Its antigen is currently not known. Per-base quality was not reported, and no clone a single base away is much larger than it.

This chain is built from TRBV12-3 or TRBV12-4 and TRBJ2-7; 12 bases in the junction line up with TRBD2. The sequence was collected from a woman aged 55-69 years with Graves' ophthalmopathy. The material sequenced was blood. CDR3 reads: CASGTSGRWSSYEQYF. The DNA reads as follows: TGTGCCAGCGGTACTAGCGGGAGGTGGAGCTCCTACGAGCAGTACTTC.